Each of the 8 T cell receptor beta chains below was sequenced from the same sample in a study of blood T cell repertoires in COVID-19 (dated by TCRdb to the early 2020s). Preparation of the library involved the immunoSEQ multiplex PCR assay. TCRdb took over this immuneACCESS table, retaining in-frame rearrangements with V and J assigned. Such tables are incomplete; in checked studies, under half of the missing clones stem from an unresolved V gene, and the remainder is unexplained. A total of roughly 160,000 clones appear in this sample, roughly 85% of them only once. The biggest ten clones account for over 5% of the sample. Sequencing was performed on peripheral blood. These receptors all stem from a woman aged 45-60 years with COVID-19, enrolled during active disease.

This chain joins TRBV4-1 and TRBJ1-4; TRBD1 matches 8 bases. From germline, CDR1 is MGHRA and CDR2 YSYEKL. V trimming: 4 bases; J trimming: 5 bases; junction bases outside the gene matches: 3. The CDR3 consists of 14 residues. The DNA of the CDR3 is TGCGCCAGCAGCCGGACAGGGACAAATGAAAAACTGTTTTTT. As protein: CASSRTGTNEKLFF.

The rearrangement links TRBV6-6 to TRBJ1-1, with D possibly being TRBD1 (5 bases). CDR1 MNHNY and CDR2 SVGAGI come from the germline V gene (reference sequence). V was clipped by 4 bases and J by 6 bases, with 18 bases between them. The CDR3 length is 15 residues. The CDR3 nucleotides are TGTGCCAGCAGTTTGTCGTCGGGGGATGGGGCTGAAGCTTTCTTT. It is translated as CASSLSSGDGAEAFF.

Written as DNA, the CDR3 is TGTGCCAGCAGCCGCTATCCAGGACAAATTGACAATTCACCCCTCCACTTT. Its translation: CASSRYPGQIDNSPLHF. This rearrangement joins TRBV7-2 to TRBJ1-6; D is possibly TRBD1 (5 bases). Per germline, CDR1 SGHTA and CDR2 FQGNSA. This CDR3 region has 17 residues. V shed 5 bases and J shed 7 bases, with 21 bases lying between them.

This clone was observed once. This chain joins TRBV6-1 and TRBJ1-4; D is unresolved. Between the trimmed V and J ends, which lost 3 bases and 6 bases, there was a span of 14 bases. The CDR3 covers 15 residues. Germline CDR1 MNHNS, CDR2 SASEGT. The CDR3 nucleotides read TGTGCCAGCAGTGATGGGCAGAATACTCATGAAAAACTGTTTTTT. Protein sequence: CASSDGQNTHEKLFF.

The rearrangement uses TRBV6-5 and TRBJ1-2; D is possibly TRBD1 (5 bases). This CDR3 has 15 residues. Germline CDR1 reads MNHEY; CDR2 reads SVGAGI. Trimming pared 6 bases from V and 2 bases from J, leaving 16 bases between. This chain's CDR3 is CASSPAAGRNYGYTF. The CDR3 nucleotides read TGTGCCAGCAGCCCGGCGGCAGGGAGGAACTATGGCTACACCTTC.

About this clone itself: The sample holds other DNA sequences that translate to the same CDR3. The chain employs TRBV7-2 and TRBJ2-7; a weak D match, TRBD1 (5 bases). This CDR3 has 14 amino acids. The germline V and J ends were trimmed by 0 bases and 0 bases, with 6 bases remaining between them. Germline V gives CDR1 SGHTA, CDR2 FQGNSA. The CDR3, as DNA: TGTGCCAGCAGCTTAGCGGGGCCCTCCTACGAGCAGTACTTC. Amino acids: CASSLAGPSYEQYF.

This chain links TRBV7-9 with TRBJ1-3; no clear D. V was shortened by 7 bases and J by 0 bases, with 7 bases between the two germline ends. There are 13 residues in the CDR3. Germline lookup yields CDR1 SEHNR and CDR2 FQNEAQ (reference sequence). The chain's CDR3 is CASKDSSGNTIYF. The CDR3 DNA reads TGTGCCAGCAAAGACTCCTCTGGAAACACCATATATTTT.

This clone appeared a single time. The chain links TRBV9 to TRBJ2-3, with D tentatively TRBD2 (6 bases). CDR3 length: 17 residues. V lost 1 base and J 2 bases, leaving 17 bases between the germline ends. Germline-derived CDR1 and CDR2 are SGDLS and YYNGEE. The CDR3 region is CASSVTRGLQFTDTQYF. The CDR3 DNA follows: TGTGCCAGCAGCGTAACCCGGGGACTGCAGTTCACAGATACGCAGTATTTT.